This passage covers 21 T cell receptor beta chains from one sample sequenced in a study of blood T cells in healthy people across ages. A J-beta primer mix and a sample-barcoded 5' primer were used in a second PCR of about 7 to 12 cycles. TCRdb ran MiXCR on the 5' RACE reads and lists one entry per CDR3 protein. The sample lists 600,000 to 800,000 distinct CDR3 sequences, under 25% occurring once. The sequencing sample was made of blood. Receptors originate from a man between 65 and 79 years old in good health.

This clonotype showed up many times. The V and J genes are TRBV12-3 or TRBV12-4 and TRBJ2-1, with 13 bases that match TRBD2. The CDR3 length is 15 residues. Trimming cost V 6 bases and J 9 bases; bases outside gene matches: 8. This CDR3 is CASRDRLAGGTEQFF. The CDR3 DNA is TGTGCCAGCAGAGACAGACTAGCGGGAGGAACTGAGCAGTTCTTC.

There are a few counts of this clonotype. The chain is built from TRBV28 and TRBJ2-7; TRBD1 is a possible D gene (6 bases). CDR3 length: 13 amino acids. Germline V gives CDR1 MDHEN, CDR2 SYDVKM. V lost 8 bases to trimming and J lost 2 bases, with 13 bases between them. The CDR3 nucleotides read TGTGCCAGCCGCGGACAGCCAACCTACGAGCAGTACTTC. Encoded protein: CASRGQPTYEQYF.

The chain carries TRBV13 and TRBJ2-7; tentatively, D is TRBD1 or TRBD2 (5 bases each). The CDR3 has 14 amino acids. V lost 4 bases and J lost 0, with 10 bases in between. Germline V gene data show CDR1 as PRHDT and CDR2 as FYEKMQ (reference sequence). The CDR3 is CASSSRDDSYEQYF. The CDR3, as DNA: TGTGCCAGCAGCTCTCGGGACGACTCCTACGAGCAGTACTTC.

This clonotype was seen at least ten times. The chain recombines TRBV9 with TRBJ2-1; D possibly corresponds to TRBD2 (5 bases). CDR1 and CDR2 from the germline V gene are SGDLS and YYNGEE. The CDR3 runs to 12 residues. Deletions cut 4 bases from V and 9 bases from J, with 11 bases between. The CDR3 DNA is TGTGCCAGCAGCAACCACCGGGGTGAGCAGTTCTTC. It is translated as CASSNHRGEQFF.

This clonotype was recorded many times. This chain links TRBV10-3 with TRBJ2-1; unclear D gene. Germline-derived CDR1 and CDR2 are ENHRY and SYGVKD. Trimming took 0 bases from V and 10 from J, leaving 7 bases between them. The CDR3 totals 12 residues. The CDR3 DNA reads TGTGCCATCAGTGAGTCGATCAGGGAGCAGTTCTTC. It specifies CAISESIREQFF.

As for this clonotype: A single base separates this from a much larger clone, so it may be a read error. The V gene is TRBV7-9, the J gene TRBJ2-3; TRBD2 matches 7 bases. Germline assignment: CDR1 SEHNR and CDR2 FQNEAQ (reference sequence). CDR3 length equals 16 residues. The CDR3 bases are TGTGCCGGCAGCAAACCGGGAGGCCTGCACACAGATACGCAGTATTTT. This codes for CAGSKPGGLHTDTQYF.

The table lists this clonotype with many counts. V gene TRBV12-3 or TRBV12-4 combines with J gene TRBJ2-1, with TRBD2 matching 10 bases. V lost 6 bases, J lost 7 bases, and 6 bases stayed unmatched. This CDR3 spans 14 amino acids. CDR3 sequence (DNA): TGTGCCAGCAGCCCCGGGACTAGCGTTAATGAGCAGTTCTTC. Amino acid sequence: CASSPGTSVNEQFF.

In its sample, this clonotype was seen a few times. The chain links TRBV3-1 to TRBJ2-5, with no clear D. Gene TRBJ2-1 matches the end of the DNA better, so the J call may be wrong. CDR1 is LGHDT and CDR2 is YNNKEL in the germline V gene (reference sequence). This CDR3 has 11 amino acids. The CDR3 protein is CASSQMDEQFF. The CDR3 DNA follows: TGTGCCAGCAGCCAAATGGATGAGCAGTTCTTC.

The chain joins TRBV5-1 to TRBJ1-1; D call uncertain. The V and J ends lost 1 base and 0 bases respectively, with 10 bases between them. Looked up from germline, CDR1 is SGHRS and CDR2 is YFSETQ. The CDR3 consists of 15 residues. The CDR3 loop is CASSLSSVMNTEAFF. CDR3 bases: TGCGCCAGCAGCTTGTCATCCGTGATGAACACTGAAGCTTTCTTT. Filled out from reference TRBV5-1 and TRBJ1-1, the complete variable domain reads KAGVTQTPRYLIKTRGQQVTLSCSPISGHRSVSWYQQTPGQGLQFLFEYFSETQRNKGNFPGRFSGRQFSNSRSEMNVSTLELGDSALYLCASSLSSVMNTEAFFGQGTRLTVV.

This chain links TRBV5-1 with TRBJ1-5; D ambiguous. V was trimmed by 4 bases and J by 11 bases, leaving 22 bases between them. Germline V gene lookup returns CDR1 SGHRS and CDR2 YFSETQ. CDR3 length: 15 amino acids. CDR3 coding DNA: TGCGCCAGCAGCCTGGGTGGCCAGGAAGGATCGGCCCAGCATTTT. Amino acid sequence: CASSLGGQEGSAQHF.

The V call is TRBV7-2, the J call TRBJ2-2; possible D gene TRBD2, 5 bases. With 3 bases removed from V and 5 bases from J, the gap between germline ends came to 10 bases. CDR1 is SGHTA, CDR2 FQGNSA, per germline. This CDR3 contains 14 residues. The CDR3 region has the DNA TGTGCCAGCAGCTTTTATTCGGGGACCGGGGAGCTGTTTTTT. Encoded protein: CASSFYSGTGELFF.

This clonotype was seen a handful of times. The chain carries TRBV5-1 and TRBJ2-5; possibly TRBD2 for D (5 bases). The CDR3 totals 15 residues. Between the trimmed V and J ends, which lost 0 bases and 3 bases, there was a span of 12 bases. The germline gives CDR1 SGHRS, CDR2 YFSETQ. The CDR3 spells CASSLDPGLKETQYF. CDR3 DNA sequence: TGCGCCAGCAGCTTGGATCCCGGACTGAAAGAGACCCAGTACTTC.

This clonotype came up a few times. This chain connects TRBV12-3 or TRBV12-4 to TRBJ1-4, with D uncertain. The V end lost 6 bases, the J end lost 7 bases, and 6 bases lay between the germline ends. This CDR3 comprises 11 residues. This CDR3 reads CASRRREKLFF. The CDR3 nucleotides read TGTGCCAGCAGGAGGCGTGAAAAACTGTTTTTT.

The chain couples TRBV28 to TRBJ1-1, with D maybe TRBD1 (6 bases). V shed 4 bases and J shed 1 base, with 16 bases lying between them. The CDR3 sequence is 16 residues long. Germline V CDR1 and CDR2: MDHEN, SYDVKM. The CDR3 bases are TGTGCCAGCAGTTCCTCAGGGGTTTTGAAGAACACTGAAGCTTTCTTT. Translating it yields CASSSSGVLKNTEAFF. Complete variable domain (other parts from reference TRBV28 and TRBJ1-1): DVKVTQSSRYLVKRTGEKVFLECVQDMDHENMFWYRQDPGLGLRLIYFSYDVKMKEKGDIPEGYSVSREKKERFSLILESASTNQTSMYLCASSSSGVLKNTEAFFGQGTRLTVV.

This clonotype appeared once. One end of the junction varies from germline; a read error may be responsible. This sequence joins TRBV7-2 and TRBJ1-4; D remains unclear. The CDR3 length is 17 residues. From germline, CDR1 is SGHTA and CDR2 FQGNSA. CDR3 DNA sequence: TGTGCCAGCAGCTTAACCCCTAAGGGAGGGTATAATGAACAACTGTTTTTT. Protein product: CASSLTPKGGYNEQLFF.

V gene TRBV12-3 or TRBV12-4 combines with J gene TRBJ1-5; TRBD1 aligns across 9 bases. Losses at the gene ends were 5 bases for V and 5 bases for J; bases not matched to a gene: 4. The CDR3 extends over 14 amino acids. The CDR3 DNA sequence: TGTGCCAGCAGTATACAGGGGGCCGATCAGCCCCAGCATTTT. The encoded protein is CASSIQGADQPQHF.

This chain links TRBV4-3 with TRBJ2-5, with 9 bases lining up with TRBD1. The CDR3 length is 15 residues. V trimming: 4 bases; J trimming: 3 bases; junction bases outside the gene matches: 6. Germline CDR1 and CDR2: LGHNA and YSLEER. CDR3 residues: CASSPLGQGEETQYF. The CDR3 coding sequence is TGCGCCAGCAGCCCTTTGGGACAGGGAGAAGAGACCCAGTACTTC.

The chain uses TRBV29-1 and TRBJ1-2, with 8 nucleotides matching TRBD1. V was pared by 7 bases and J by 8 bases, with 18 bases of the junction left unmatched. Germline V lookup: CDR1 SQVTM, CDR2 ANQGSEA. The CDR3 is 15 amino acids. For the CDR3, the DNA is TGCAGCGCCCGGAGGTCAGGGGGCGAGGAGCAGGGCTACACCTTC. It is translated as CSARRSGGEEQGYTF.

The gene calls are TRBV2 and TRBJ2-5; D may be TRBD1 (5 bases). Trimming pared 3 bases from V and 1 base from J, leaving 9 bases between. Germline V CDR1 and CDR2: SNHLY, FYNNEI. The CDR3 has 14 amino acids. CDR3 DNA sequence: TGTGCCAGCAGTGATGGCAGGGTCCAAGAGACCCAGTACTTC. Protein product: CASSDGRVQETQYF.

The table lists this clonotype with a few counts. This chain links TRBV24-1 with TRBJ1-2, with D possibly matching TRBD1 (6 bases). The V gene's germline CDR1 is KGHDR and CDR2 SFDVKD. There are 13 residues in the CDR3. Deletions cut 7 bases from V and 2 bases from J, with 10 bases between. CDR3 loop: CATRPTGNYGYTF. The CDR3, as DNA: TGTGCCACCAGGCCCACAGGGAACTATGGCTACACCTTC.

This clonotype was recorded a few times. The rearrangement uses TRBV5-4 and TRBJ1-4, with 9 positions matching TRBD1. Losses at the gene ends were 0 bases for V and 2 bases for J; bases not matched to a gene: 11. This CDR3 is 19 amino acids long. Germline V CDR1 and CDR2: SGHNT, YYREEE (reference sequence). This chain's CDR3 is CASSLAGQGGPGTNEKLFF. The CDR3 bases are TGTGCCAGCAGCTTGGCGGGACAGGGCGGTCCGGGGACTAATGAAAAACTGTTTTTT.